This T cell receptor (beta chain) stems from a study of Graves' ophthalmopathy and Graves' hyperthyroidism (dated 2018 in TCRdb). Broadly, across the study: Peripheral blood samples were taken at the time of initial diagnosis, before any treatment was given. The study used signatures of the TCR beta repertoire to tell Graves' ophthalmopathy apart from Graves' hyperthyroidism and to predict which patients would progress to ophthalmopathy. In total, 120 to 150 blood samples were TCR-sequenced: some 43 ophthalmopathy, some 75 hyperthyroidism and roughly 17 hyperthyroidism-to-ophthalmopathy patients. To explore V-J signatures distinguishing ophthalmopathy from hyperthyroidism, a discovery set of around 100 patients (around 42 ophthalmopathy, roughly 56 stable hyperthyroidism) was enrolled. The independent validation cohort included 20 or so hyperthyroidism patients plus 17 patients who later progressed from hyperthyroidism to ophthalmopathy. T-cell repertoires of thyroid tissue and blood were compared in a handful of hyperthyroidism patients. After sampling, hyperthyroidism patients received methimazole starting at 30 mg daily, and ophthalmopathy patients received high-dose intravenous methylprednisolone. For training and testing, the 95 to 100 patients in the discovery cohort were randomly divided in a 7:3 ratio.

For repertoire sequencing, the TCR beta CDR3 regions were amplified from RNA transcripts. HTBI primers and the Qiagen OneStep RT-PCR kit were used in a first-round RT-PCR, which was followed by a second-round multiplex PCR, size selection and purification. Libraries were sequenced on an Illumina HiSeq2000 using paired-end 100 bp reads. Per the original workflow: SOAPnuke was used to process the reads, removing any read that contained adapters or uncalled bases, had a mean Phred below 15, or lacked an exact match to the constant primer or identifier. COPE v1.2.5 was used to merge the high-quality paired reads. Unique nucleotide sequences were defined as clonotypes and aligned to IMGT TRB V, D and J references using MiTCR v1.1. The analysis was limited to V-J combinations with a frequency above 0.0001, which together covered about 99% of repertoires. A TCR clonal expansion and chaos score per V-J combination was defined as the ratio of F50 clonal expansion to chaos observed in the TCRdist matrix. Welch's t-statistics and random forest were used to reduce features to about 13 V-J combinations, which were fed into a naive Bayes classifier. The similarity between thyroid and blood repertoires was quantified using the Morisita-Horn index. The public reads were quality trimmed at Q25 with fastp and then assembled into clones with MiXCR by TCRdb, keeping productive beta chains. Rows are unified per CDR3 protein, each entry keeping the most common DNA and genes. The authors' filters were not applied to this entry. The sample table lists 150,000 to 200,000 distinct CDR3 sequences, approximately 40% of them with a count of one. The top ten clones comprise roughly 5.2% of the sample.

On the study overall, not on this receptor specifically: In cross-validation, the 13-signature model distinguished ophthalmopathy from stable hyperthyroidism with approximately 90% sensitivity and 81% to 82% specificity, while in the test set the corresponding values were about 80% and 75%. Sample size was not predetermined statistically, and investigators were not blinded to group allocation. In validation, the model predicted ophthalmopathy progression with 70.59% sensitivity and 72.22% specificity; some 13 predicted patients were CT-confirmed with GO in a median of approximately six months. Most of the expanded thyroid clonotypes with a frequency above 0.001 were also detected in blood, and it was suggested that the thyroid immune response may be reflected by blood repertoires.

Measured from the cysteine to the phenylalanine, the CDR3 is 12 residues long. Only the CDR3 part of the read is kept: 36 bases, read in frame from the first base. V and J are truncated by 5 bases and 7 bases respectively, leaving an intervening sequence of 14 bases. CDR1 and CDR2 (GTSNPN, SVGIG) derive from the germline V gene (reference sequence). Worth noting for this clonotype: Its antigen remains undetermined. No base quality information exists; no much larger clone differs at one position.

The ophthalmopathy patients had moderately to severely active disease, with a Clinical Activity Score of 3 or higher, a NOSPECS grade of 4 or higher, and a disease duration of less than 3 months. Patients with other autoimmune diseases, uncontrolled infections, pregnancy or lactation were excluded. Clinical symptoms, serum thyroxine, TRAb, thyroid ultrasound and orbital computed tomography were used for diagnosis. Using Ficoll-Paque density gradient centrifugation, PBMCs were isolated from approximately 11 ml of fresh peripheral blood. Trizol reagent was used to extract the total RNA, and its quality was then checked on an Agilent 2100 Bioanalyzer.

The specimen sequenced was peripheral blood. The receptor chain draws on TRBV30 and TRBJ1-1, with the D segment identity uncertain. This sequence originates from a woman aged 40 to 49 with Graves' ophthalmopathy. Donor details come from another sample of the same person, matched by shared clones. Here the CDR3 is given as CAWGRSSDEAFF. The nucleotides read TGTGCCTGGGGGAGGAGTTCGGATGAAGCTTTCTTT. With all but the CDR3 taken from the reference TRBV30 and TRBJ1-1 genes, the full variable domain is: SQTIHQWPATLVQPVGSPLSLECTVEGTSNPNLYWYRQAAGRGLQLLFYSVGIGQISSEVPQNLSASRPQDRQFILSSKKLLLSDSGFYLCAWGRSSDEAFFGQGTRLTVV.